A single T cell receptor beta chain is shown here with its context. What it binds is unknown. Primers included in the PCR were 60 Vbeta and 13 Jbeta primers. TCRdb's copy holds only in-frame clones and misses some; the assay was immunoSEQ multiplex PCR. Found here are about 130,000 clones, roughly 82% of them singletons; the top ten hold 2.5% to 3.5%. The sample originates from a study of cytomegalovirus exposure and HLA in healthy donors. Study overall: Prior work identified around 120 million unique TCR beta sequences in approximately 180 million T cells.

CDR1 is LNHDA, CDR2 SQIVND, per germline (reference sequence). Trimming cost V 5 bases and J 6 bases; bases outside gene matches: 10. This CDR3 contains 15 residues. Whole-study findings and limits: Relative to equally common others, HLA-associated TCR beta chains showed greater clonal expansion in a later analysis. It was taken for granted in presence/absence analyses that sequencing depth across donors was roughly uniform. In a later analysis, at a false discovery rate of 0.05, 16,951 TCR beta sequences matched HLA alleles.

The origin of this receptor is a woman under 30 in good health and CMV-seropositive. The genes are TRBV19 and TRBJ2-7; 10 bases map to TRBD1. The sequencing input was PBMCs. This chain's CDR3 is CASSPRDRGSREQYF. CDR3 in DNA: TGTGCCAGTAGTCCCCGGGACAGGGGATCCCGCGAGCAGTACTTC.